Here is one T cell receptor (beta chain) with its context. Some clones are missing from TCRdb's copy, which holds only in-frame ones; the method was immunoSEQ multiplex PCR. The table lists roughly 230,000 clones, around nine tenths of them singletons, with roughly 7.1% in the top ten. Those who participated ranged in age from roughly 18 to 95 years and resided in roughly 26 US areas. Participant-given clinical history determined each cohort assignment. This sample is drawn from a study of blood T cell repertoires in COVID-19. J was trimmed by 5 bases and V by 4 bases; bases with no gene match: 9. The CDR3 totals 17 residues. Germline V CDR1 and CDR2: LNHDA, SQIVND (reference sequence).

This TCR derives from a man under 40 in a cohort exposed to, infected with or recovered from COVID-19 (not recorded which). The chain combines TRBV19 with TRBJ2-3; TRBD2 aligns across 13 bases. Sequenced sample: PBMCs or T cells enriched from blood (not recorded which). This CDR3 is CASSTLGLAGNQDTQYF. The CDR3 DNA sequence: TGTGCCAGTAGTACTTTGGGACTAGCGGGAAATCAAGATACGCAGTATTTT.